The text below deals with one T cell receptor (beta chain). The antigen is not known. The CDR3 is made up of 15 amino acids. The V gene lost 4 bases and the J gene lost 1 base, with 11 bases spanning the gap. Germline values: CDR1 MGHRA, CDR2 YSYEKL. The time point here: cycle 4 day 1 (C4D1), after less than 7 weeks of nivolumab. Every patient relapsed after autologous stem cell transplantation, and brentuximab vedotin exposure varied. The sample originates from a study of PD-1 blockade in classical Hodgkin lymphoma. Study at large: Patients got intravenous nivolumab 3 mg/kg every 2 weeks.

Whole-study results and caveats: Partial responders and progressors had significantly lower baseline TCR diversity. After ASCT, patients who started nivolumab under 1 year later were excluded.

Using immunoSEQ multiplex PCR, the repertoire was profiled, and TCRdb retains in-frame clones only, with some absent. The sample records tens of thousands of clones, about two thirds being singletons. The chain joins TRBV4-1 to TRBJ2-4; D possibly corresponds to TRBD1 (6 bases). The material was peripheral blood mononuclear cells (PBMCs), obtained before the fourth cycle of nivolumab. This receptor was obtained from a human donor with classical Hodgkin lymphoma. CDR3 DNA sequence: TGCGCCAGCAGCCCCAGGACAGAGGCCAAAAACATTCAGTACTTC. Its protein product is CASSPRTEAKNIQYF.